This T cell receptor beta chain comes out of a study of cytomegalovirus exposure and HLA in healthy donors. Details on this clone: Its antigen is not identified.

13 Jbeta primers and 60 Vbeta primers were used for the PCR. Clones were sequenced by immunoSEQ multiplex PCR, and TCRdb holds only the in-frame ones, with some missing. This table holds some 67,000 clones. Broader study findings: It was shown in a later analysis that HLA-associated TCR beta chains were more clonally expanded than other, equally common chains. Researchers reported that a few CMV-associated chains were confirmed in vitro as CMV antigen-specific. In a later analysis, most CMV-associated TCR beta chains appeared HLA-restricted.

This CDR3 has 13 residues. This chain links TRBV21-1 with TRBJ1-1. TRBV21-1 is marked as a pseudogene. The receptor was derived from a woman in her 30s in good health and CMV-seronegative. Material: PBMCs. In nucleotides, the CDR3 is TGTGCCAGCAGCATCTGGTGGGGGGGAGAAGCTTTCTTT. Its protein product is CASSIWWGGEAFF.